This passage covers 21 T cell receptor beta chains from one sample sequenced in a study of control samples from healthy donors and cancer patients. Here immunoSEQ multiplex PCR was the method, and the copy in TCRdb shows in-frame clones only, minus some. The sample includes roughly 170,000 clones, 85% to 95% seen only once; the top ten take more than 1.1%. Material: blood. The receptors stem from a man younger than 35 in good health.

The CDR3 is CASISRAYGYTF. As DNA, the CDR3 is TGCGCCAGCATTTCCCGGGCCTATGGCTACACCTTC. This sequence joins TRBV10-1 and TRBJ1-2; D not resolved. CDR1 WNHNN and CDR2 SYGVQD come from the germline V gene (reference sequence). V was shortened by 7 bases and J by 4 bases, with 10 bases between the two germline ends. This CDR3 is 12 amino acids long.

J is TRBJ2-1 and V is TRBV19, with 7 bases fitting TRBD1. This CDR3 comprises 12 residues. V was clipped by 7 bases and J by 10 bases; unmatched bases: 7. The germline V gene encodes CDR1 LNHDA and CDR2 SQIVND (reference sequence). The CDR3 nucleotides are TGTGCCAGTACCAGTGAAGGGGGCGAGCAGTTCTTC. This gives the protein CASTSEGGEQFF.

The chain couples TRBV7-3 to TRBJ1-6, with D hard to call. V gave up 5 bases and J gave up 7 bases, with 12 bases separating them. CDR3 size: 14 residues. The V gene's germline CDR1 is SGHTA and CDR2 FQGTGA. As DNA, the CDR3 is TGTGCCAGCAGCATCTCCGGGCCGAATTCACCCCTCCACTTT. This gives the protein CASSISGPNSPLHF.

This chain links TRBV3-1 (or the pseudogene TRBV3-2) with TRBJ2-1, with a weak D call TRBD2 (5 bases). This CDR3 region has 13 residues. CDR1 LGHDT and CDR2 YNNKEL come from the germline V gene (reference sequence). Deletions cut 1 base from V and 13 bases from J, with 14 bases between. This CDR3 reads CASSQGRTGVQFF. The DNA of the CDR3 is TGTGCCAGCAGCCAAGGCCGGACTGGGGTACAGTTCTTC.

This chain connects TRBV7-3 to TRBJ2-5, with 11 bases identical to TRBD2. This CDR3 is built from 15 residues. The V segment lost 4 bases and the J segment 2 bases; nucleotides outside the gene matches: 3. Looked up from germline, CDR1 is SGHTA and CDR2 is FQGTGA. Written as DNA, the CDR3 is TGTGCCAGCAGCTCTATAGCGGGGGGGCAAGAGACCCAGTACTTC. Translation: CASSSIAGGQETQYF.

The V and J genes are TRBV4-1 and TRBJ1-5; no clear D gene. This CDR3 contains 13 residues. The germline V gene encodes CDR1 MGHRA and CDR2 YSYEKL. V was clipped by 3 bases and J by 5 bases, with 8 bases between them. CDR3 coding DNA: TGCGCCAGCAGCCAGGCCAGGCATCAGCCCCAGCATTTT. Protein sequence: CASSQARHQPQHF.

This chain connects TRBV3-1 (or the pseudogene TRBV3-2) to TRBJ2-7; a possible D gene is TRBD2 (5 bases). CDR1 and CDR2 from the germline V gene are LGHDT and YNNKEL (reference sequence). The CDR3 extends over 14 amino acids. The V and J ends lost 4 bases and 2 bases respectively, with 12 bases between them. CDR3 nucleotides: TGTGCCAGCAGCCTGAGGGTTTCTGCCTACGAGCAGTACTTC. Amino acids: CASSLRVSAYEQYF.

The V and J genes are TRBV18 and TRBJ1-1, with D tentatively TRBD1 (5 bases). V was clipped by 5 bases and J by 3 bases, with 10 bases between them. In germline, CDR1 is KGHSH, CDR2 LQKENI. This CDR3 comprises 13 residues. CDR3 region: CASSGGRDTEAFF. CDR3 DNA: TGTGCCAGCTCAGGGGGGAGAGACACTGAAGCTTTCTTT.

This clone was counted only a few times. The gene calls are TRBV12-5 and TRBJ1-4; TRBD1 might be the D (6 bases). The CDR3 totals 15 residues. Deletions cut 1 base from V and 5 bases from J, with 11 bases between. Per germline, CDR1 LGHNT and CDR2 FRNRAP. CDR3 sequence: CASGLGSGVNEKLFF. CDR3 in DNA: TGTGCTAGTGGTTTGGGGTCAGGGGTAAATGAAAAACTGTTTTTT.

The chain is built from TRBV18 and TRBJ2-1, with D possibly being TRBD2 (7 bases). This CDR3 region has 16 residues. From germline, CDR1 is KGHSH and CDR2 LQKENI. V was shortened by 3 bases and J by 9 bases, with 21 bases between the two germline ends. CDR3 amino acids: CASSPEGGGPFGEQFF. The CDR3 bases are TGTGCCAGCTCACCCGAAGGGGGGGGCCCCTTTGGTGAGCAGTTCTTC. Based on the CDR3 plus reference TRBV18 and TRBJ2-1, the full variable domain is NAGVMQNPRHLVRRRGQEARLRCSPMKGHSHVYWYRQLPEEGLKFMVYLQKENIIDESGMPKERFSAEFPKEGPSILRIQQVVRGDSAAYFCASSPEGGGPFGEQFFGPGTRLTVL.

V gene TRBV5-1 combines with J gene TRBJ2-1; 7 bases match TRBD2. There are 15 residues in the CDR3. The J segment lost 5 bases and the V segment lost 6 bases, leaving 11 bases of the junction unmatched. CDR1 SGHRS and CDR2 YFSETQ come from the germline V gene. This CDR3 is CASNRQGRGDNEQFF. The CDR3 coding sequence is TGCGCCAGCAACCGCCAGGGACGGGGGGACAATGAGCAGTTCTTC.

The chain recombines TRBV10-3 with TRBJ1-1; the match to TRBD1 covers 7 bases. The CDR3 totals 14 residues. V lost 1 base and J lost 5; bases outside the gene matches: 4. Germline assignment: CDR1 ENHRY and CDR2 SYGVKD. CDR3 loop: CAISELTGSTEAFF. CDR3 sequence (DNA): TGTGCCATCAGTGAGTTGACAGGGTCAACTGAAGCTTTCTTT.

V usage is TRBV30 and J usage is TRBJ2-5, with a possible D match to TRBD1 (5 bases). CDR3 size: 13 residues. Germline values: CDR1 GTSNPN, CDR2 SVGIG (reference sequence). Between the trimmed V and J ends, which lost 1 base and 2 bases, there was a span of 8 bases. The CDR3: CAWSDRLQETQYF. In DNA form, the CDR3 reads TGTGCCTGGAGTGACAGGCTTCAAGAGACCCAGTACTTC.

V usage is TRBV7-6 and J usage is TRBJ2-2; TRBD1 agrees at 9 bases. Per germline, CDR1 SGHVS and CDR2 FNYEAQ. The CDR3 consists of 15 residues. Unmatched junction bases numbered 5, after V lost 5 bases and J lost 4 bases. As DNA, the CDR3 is TGTGCCAGCAGCCGGGACAGGGTAGCCACCGGGGAGCTGTTTTTT. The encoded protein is CASSRDRVATGELFF.

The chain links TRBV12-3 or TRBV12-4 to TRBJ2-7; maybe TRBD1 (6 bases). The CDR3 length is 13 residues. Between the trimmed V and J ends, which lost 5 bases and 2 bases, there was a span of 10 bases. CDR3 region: CASSLGAPYEQYF. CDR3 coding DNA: TGTGCCAGCAGTCTGGGGGCACCCTACGAGCAGTACTTC.

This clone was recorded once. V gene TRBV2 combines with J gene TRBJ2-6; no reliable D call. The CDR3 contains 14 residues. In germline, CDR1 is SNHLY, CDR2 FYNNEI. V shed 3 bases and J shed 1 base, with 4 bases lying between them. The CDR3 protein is CASSEESGANVLTF. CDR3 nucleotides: TGTGCCAGCAGTGAGGAGTCTGGGGCCAACGTCCTGACTTTC.

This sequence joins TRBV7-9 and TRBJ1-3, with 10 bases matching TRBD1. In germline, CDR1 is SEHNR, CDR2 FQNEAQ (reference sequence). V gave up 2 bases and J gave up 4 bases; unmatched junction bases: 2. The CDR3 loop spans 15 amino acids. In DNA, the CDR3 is TGTGCCAGCAGCTTACGGGACAGGGGAGGAAACACCATATATTTT. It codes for CASSLRDRGGNTIYF.

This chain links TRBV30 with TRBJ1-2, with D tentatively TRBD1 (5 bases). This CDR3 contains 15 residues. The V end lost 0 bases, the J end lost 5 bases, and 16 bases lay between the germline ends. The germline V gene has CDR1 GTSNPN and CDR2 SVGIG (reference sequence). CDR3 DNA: TGTGCCTGGAGTGTTGGGGCCTTAAGTGGATATGGCTACACCTTC. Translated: CAWSVGALSGYGYTF.

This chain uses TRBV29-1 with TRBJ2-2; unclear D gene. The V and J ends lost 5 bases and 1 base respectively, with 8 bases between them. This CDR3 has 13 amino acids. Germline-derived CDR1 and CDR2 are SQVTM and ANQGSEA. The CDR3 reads CSVSPLNTGELFF. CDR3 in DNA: TGCAGCGTTTCCCCGTTGAACACCGGGGAGCTGTTTTTT.

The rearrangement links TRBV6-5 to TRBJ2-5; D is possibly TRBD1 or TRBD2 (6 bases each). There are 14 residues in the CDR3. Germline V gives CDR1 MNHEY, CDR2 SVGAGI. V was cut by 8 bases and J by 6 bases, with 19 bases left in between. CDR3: CASVGGSDWKTQYF. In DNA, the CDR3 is TGTGCCAGCGTGGGGGGCAGTGATTGGAAGACCCAGTACTTC.

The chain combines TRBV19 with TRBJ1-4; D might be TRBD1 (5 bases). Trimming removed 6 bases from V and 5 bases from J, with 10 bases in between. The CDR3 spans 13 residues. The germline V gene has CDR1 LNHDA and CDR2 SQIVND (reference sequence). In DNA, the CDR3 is TGTGCCAGTAGGCACAGGAACAATGAAAAACTGTTTTTT. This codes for CASRHRNNEKLFF.